Listed below are T cell receptor beta chains from one sample, sequenced in a study of cytomegalovirus exposure and HLA in healthy donors. Repertoires were generated with immunoSEQ multiplex PCR, while TCRdb's copy carries only in-frame clones and drops some. The repertoire includes approximately 290,000 clones, 80% of them detected once, and roughly 0.31% sits in the top ten. The sequenced sample was PBMCs. These receptors were taken from a girl aged 2-10 years in good health and CMV-seronegative. The CDR3 runs from the conserved cysteine through the conserved F or W. A D gene is named only where the DNA matches it firmly. The size of a clone is reported for some rows only, either as once, few or many, or as a class for expanded clones.

d_call	v_call	clone_size	j_call	cdr3_aa	cdr3_nt
TRBD2	TRBV7-9	-	TRBJ2-1	CASSPTGTSGGPPYNEQFF	TGTGCCAGCAGCCCCACCGGGACTAGCGGGGGCCCCCCTTACAATGAGCAGTTCTTC
TRBD1	TRBV18	-	TRBJ1-5	CASSLGQDQPQHF	TGTGCCAGCTCACTTGGACAGGATCAGCCCCAGCATTTT
-	TRBV28	-	TRBJ1-5	CASSFPPGLQPQHF	TGTGCCAGCAGTTTCCCGCCAGGGTTACAGCCCCAGCATTTT
-	TRBV28	-	TRBJ2-2	CASSLGGQLNTGELFF	TGTGCCAGCAGTTTAGGTGGTCAGTTGAACACCGGGGAGCTGTTTTTT
-	TRBV6-5	-	TRBJ2-7	CASKPTVTSYEQYF	TGTGCCAGCAAACCCACGGTTACCTCCTACGAGCAGTACTTC
TRBD1	TRBV4-1	once	TRBJ2-7	CASSKGQGEDEQYF	TGCGCCAGCAGCAAGGGCCAGGGGGAAGACGAGCAGTACTTC
-	TRBV7-3	-	TRBJ2-3	CASRPISSTDTQYF	TGTGCCAGCAGGCCTATTTCTAGCACAGATACGCAGTATTTT
-	TRBV6-1	-	TRBJ2-3	CASTDRPGRGTDTQYF	TGTGCCAGCACTGATAGACCAGGGAGGGGGACAGATACGCAGTATTTT
-	TRBV27	-	TRBJ1-2	CAGSSLEYFGGGNYGYTF	TGTGCCGGCAGTTCTCTGGAATATTTCGGTGGGGGCAACTATGGCTACACCTTC
-	TRBV2	-	TRBJ1-6	CASRRGGGSSYNSPLHF	TGTGCCAGCAGGCGAGGGGGGGGGAGCTCCTATAATTCACCCCTCCACTTT
TRBD2	TRBV6-6	few	TRBJ2-3	CASSYLREYGDTQYF	TGTGCCAGCAGTTACTTGCGGGAGTACGGAGATACGCAGTATTTT
TRBD1	TRBV4-1	-	TRBJ2-7	CASSQSGTGVAEQYF	TGCGCCAGCAGCCAAAGCGGGACAGGGGTGGCGGAGCAGTACTTC
TRBD1	TRBV28	-	TRBJ2-7	CASKFSDRVGYEQYF	TGTGCCAGCAAATTCAGTGACAGGGTGGGCTACGAGCAGTACTTC
-	TRBV6-5	-	TRBJ1-4	CASGGVRGKLFF	TGTGCCAGCGGAGGGGTCCGGGGAAAACTGTTTTTT
TRBD1	TRBV5-4	-	TRBJ1-2	CASSLSDRAYGYTF	TGTGCCAGCAGCTTATCCGACAGGGCCTATGGCTACACCTTC
TRBD1	TRBV4-2	-	TRBJ2-7	CASSQAPGQGNYEQYF	TGTGCCAGCAGCCAAGCTCCGGGACAGGGGAATTACGAGCAGTACTTC
TRBD1	TRBV25-1	-	TRBJ1-4	CASSALGQGDEKLFF	TGTGCCAGCAGTGCGTTAGGACAGGGTGATGAAAAACTGTTTTTT
-	TRBV5-6	-	TRBJ1-1	CASSWGVRGLNTEAFF	TGTGCCAGCAGCTGGGGGGTACGAGGGCTGAACACTGAAGCTTTCTTT
-	TRBV2	-	TRBJ2-7	CASSEEGGFGEQYF	TGTGCCAGCAGTGAGGAGGGGGGGTTTGGCGAGCAGTACTTC
-	TRBV4-1	once	TRBJ1-1	CASSPYVGDEAFF	TGCGCCAGCAGCCCATACGTAGGGGATGAAGCTTTCTTT
TRBD1	TRBV7-9	-	TRBJ1-1	CATRQGGANTEAFF	TGTGCCACAAGACAGGGGGGTGCGAACACTGAAGCTTTCTTT
-	TRBV5-5	few	TRBJ1-3	CASSLGRVRNTIYF	TGTGCCAGCAGCTTGGGCAGGGTTAGGAACACCATATATTTT
TRBD1	TRBV2	-	TRBJ2-7	CASRRQGFSPKLNF	TGTGCCAGCAGACGACAGGGGTTTTCCCCCAAACTTAACTTC
TRBD1	TRBV9	-	TRBJ2-7	CASSVPGTDRGASYEQYF	TGTGCCAGCAGCGTACCGGGGACAGACAGGGGGGCATCCTACGAGCAGTACTTC
-	TRBV6-5	-	TRBJ1-2	CASSYSHSNYGYTF	TGTGCCAGCAGTTACTCGCACAGTAACTATGGCTACACCTTC
TRBD1	TRBV28	once	TRBJ2-7	CASTGHRDRGPYEQYF	TGTGCCAGCACCGGGCACCGGGACAGGGGACCCTACGAGCAGTACTTC
TRBD2	TRBV10-3	-	TRBJ2-2	CAISGLAGGLGAGELFF	TGTGCCATCAGTGGACTAGCGGGGGGGCTTGGGGCCGGGGAGCTGTTTTTT
-	TRBV30	-	TRBJ2-1	CAWSTESSYNEQFF	TGTGCCTGGAGTACGGAGAGCTCCTACAATGAGCAGTTCTTC
-	TRBV27	-	TRBJ1-1	CASSVGSGRSEAFF	TGTGCCAGCAGTGTAGGGTCGGGGAGGAGTGAAGCTTTCTTT
TRBD1	TRBV5-5	-	TRBJ1-2	CASSLVDRGRLGYGYTF	TGTGCCAGCAGCTTGGTTGACAGGGGGCGATTAGGGTATGGCTACACCTTC
TRBD2	TRBV7-8	-	TRBJ2-2	CASSLAPGLAGGYGELFF	TGTGCCAGCAGCTTAGCTCCGGGACTAGCGGGAGGGTACGGGGAGCTGTTTTTT
TRBD2	TRBV19	-	TRBJ2-1	CASRLSGRAYNEQFF	TGTGCCAGTAGACTTAGCGGGAGGGCCTACAATGAGCAGTTCTTC
TRBD1	TRBV4-2	-	TRBJ2-7	CASSQVATGVEQYF	TGTGCCAGCAGCCAAGTTGCTACAGGGGTCGAGCAGTACTTC
TRBD2	TRBV10-3	-	TRBJ2-1	CAISEFIAGGPRNEQFF	TGTGCCATCAGTGAGTTCATAGCGGGAGGGCCTCGCAATGAGCAGTTCTTC
TRBD1	TRBV28	-	TRBJ2-7	CASNSYGTGRFEQYF	TGTGCCAGCAATAGTTACGGGACAGGGCGGTTCGAGCAGTACTTC
-	TRBV5-1	-	TRBJ2-1	CASSLELGWYNEQFF	TGCGCCAGCAGCTTGGAACTAGGTTGGTACAATGAGCAGTTCTTC
-	TRBV11-2	-	TRBJ2-7	CASSQQYEQYF	TGTGCCAGCAGCCAACAGTACGAGCAGTACTTC
TRBD2	TRBV7-9	-	TRBJ2-1	CASTRISAGPTYNEQFF	TGTGCCAGCACCCGTATCTCAGCGGGACCAACCTACAATGAGCAGTTCTTC
TRBD2	TRBV7-2	-	TRBJ2-3	CASSRTSGGPSTDTQYF	TGTGCCAGCAGCCGGACTAGCGGGGGGCCTAGCACAGATACGCAGTATTTT
TRBD2	TRBV7-8	-	TRBJ2-1	CASSFFEREYNEQFF	TGTGCCAGCAGCTTTTTTGAGCGGGAGTACAATGAGCAGTTCTTC
TRBD1	TRBV6-1	-	TRBJ2-7	CASSRTGAEQYF	TGTGCCAGCAGTCGGACAGGGGCCGAGCAGTACTTC
TRBD1	TRBV27	-	TRBJ2-3	CASAIPGGSTDTQYF	TGTGCCAGCGCAATCCCAGGGGGAAGCACAGATACGCAGTATTTT
-	TRBV18	-	TRBJ2-7	CASSPGGYRSEQYF	TGTGCCAGCTCACCAGGCGGTTACCGGTCCGAGCAGTACTTC
-	TRBV7-9	-	TRBJ1-2	CASSFWQGSDRTLF	TGTGCCAGCAGCTTCTGGCAGGGCTCTGACCGAACCCTTTTC
-	TRBV5-8	-	TRBJ2-7	CASSLLPGHAEQYF	TGTGCCAGCAGCTTGCTCCCAGGGCATGCCGAGCAGTACTTC
-	TRBV9	once	TRBJ2-7	CASSVRDASSSYEQYF	TGTGCCAGCAGCGTAAGGGATGCTAGCAGCTCCTACGAGCAGTACTTC